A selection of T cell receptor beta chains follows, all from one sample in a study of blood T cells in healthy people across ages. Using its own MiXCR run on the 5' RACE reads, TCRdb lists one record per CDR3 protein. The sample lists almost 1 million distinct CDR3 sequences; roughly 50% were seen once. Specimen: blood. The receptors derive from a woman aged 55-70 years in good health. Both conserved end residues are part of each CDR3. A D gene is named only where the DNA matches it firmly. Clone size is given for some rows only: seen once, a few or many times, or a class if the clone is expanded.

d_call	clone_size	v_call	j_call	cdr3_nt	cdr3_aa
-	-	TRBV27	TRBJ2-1	TGTGCCAGCAGTGTTAGCTCCCATGAGCAGTTCTTC	CASSVSSHEQFF
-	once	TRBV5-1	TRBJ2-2	TGCGCCAGCAGAGACAGTCTAAACACCGGGGAGCTGTTTTTT	CASRDSLNTGELFF
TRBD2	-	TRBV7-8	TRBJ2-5	TGTGCCAGCAGCTTATCATTAAAGACTAGCGGGAGGCACGGTCGCCAAGAGACCCAGTACTTC	CASSLSLKTSGRHGRQETQYF
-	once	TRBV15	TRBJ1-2	TGTGCCACCGGGCGAAGTAATAACTATGGCTACACCTTC	CATGRSNNYGYTF
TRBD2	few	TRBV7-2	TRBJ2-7	TGTGCCAGCAGCTTTATGCCTAGCGGGTCCTACGAGCAGTACTTC	CASSFMPSGSYEQYF
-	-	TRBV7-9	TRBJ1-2	TGTGCCAGCAGCCCATCTTTGTTCACCTTC	CASSPSLFTF
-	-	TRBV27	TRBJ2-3	TGTGCCAGCAGTTTCTCCCTACAAGGGCATACGCAGTATTTT	CASSFSLQGHTQYF
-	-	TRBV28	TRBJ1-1	TGTGCCAGCAGTTTTGGGGGGCCAACTTGGAACACTGAAGCTCTCTTT	CASSFGGPTWNTEALF
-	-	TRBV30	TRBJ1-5	TGTGCCTGGAGTCGAAGAGGGGGTCAGCCCCAGCATTTT	CAWSRRGGQPQHF
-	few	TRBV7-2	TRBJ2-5	TGTGCCAGCAGCTTACGGCGTTGGAGCTCGTACCAAGAGACCCAGTACTTC	CASSLRRWSSYQETQYF
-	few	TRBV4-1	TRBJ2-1	TGCGCCAGCAGCCAAGATGTCAGAGGCAGTGAGCAGTTCTTC	CASSQDVRGSEQFF
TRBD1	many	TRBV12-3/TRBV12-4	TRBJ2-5	TGTGCCAGCAGTCCCCGGGACAGCTCGGTGACCCAGTACTTC	CASSPRDSSVTQYF
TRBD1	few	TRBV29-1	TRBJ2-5	TGCAGCGTTGATAAGGGACAGCAGGAGACCCAGTACTTC	CSVDKGQQETQYF
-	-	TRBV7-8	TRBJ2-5	TGTGCCAGCAGCGTCGACGGACTGTCAGAAGAGACCCAGTACTTC	CASSVDGLSEETQYF
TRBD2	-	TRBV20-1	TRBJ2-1	TGCAGTGCTAGAGCGGGGGATACCCGGAGGACTAGACATGATGAGCAGTTCTTC	CSARAGDTRRTRHDEQFF
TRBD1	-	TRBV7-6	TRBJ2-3	TGTGCCAGCAGTACAGGGACAGGGGCAGATACGCAGTATTTT	CASSTGTGADTQYF
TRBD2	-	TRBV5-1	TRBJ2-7	TGCGCCAGCAGCTTTACGGGAGGGAAGGAGGATGAGCAGTACTTC	CASSFTGGKEDEQYF
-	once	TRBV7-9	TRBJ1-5	TGTGCCAGCAGCTTAGAGGTCAGAAATAGCAATCAGCCCCAGCATTTT	CASSLEVRNSNQPQHF
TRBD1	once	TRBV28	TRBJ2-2	TGTGCCAGCAGTCCTGCCGGGACAGGGAACACCGGGGAGCTGTTTTTT	CASSPAGTGNTGELFF
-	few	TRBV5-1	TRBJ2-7	TGCGCCAGCAGCTTTGGGGCGGCGGCCTACGAGCAGTACTTC	CASSFGAAAYEQYF
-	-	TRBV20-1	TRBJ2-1	TGCAGTGCTAGGAACCAAGCTGAGCAGTTCTTC	CSARNQAEQFF
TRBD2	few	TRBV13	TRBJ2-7	TGTGCCAGCAAAGAGACTAGCGGCTCCTACGAGCAGTACTTC	CASKETSGSYEQYF
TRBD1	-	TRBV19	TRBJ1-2	TGTGCCAGTAGTCCCACCGGTCGGACAGGGCAAGGCTACACCTTC	CASSPTGRTGQGYTF
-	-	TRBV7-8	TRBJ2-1	TGTGCCACCGACAGCTCCTACAATGAGCAGTTCTTC	CATDSSYNEQFF
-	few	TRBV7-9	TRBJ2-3	TGTGCCAGTTCTCGATTAGGAGCGGCAGATACGCAGTATTTT	CASSRLGAADTQYF
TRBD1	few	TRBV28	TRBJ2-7	TGTGCCAGCAGTCGATGGACAGGGGGGTTTGGCGAGCAGTACTTC	CASSRWTGGFGEQYF
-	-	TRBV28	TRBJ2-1	TGTGCCAGCAGTGAAGACTATAACAATGAGCAGTTCTTC	CASSEDYNNEQFF
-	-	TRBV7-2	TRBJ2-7	TGTGCCAGCAGCCGGGACTTTGGCTCCTACGAGCAGTGCTTC	CASSRDFGSYEQCF
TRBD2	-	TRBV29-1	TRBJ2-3	TGCAGCGTTGAACTAGCGGGAAGCACAGATACGCAGTATTTT	CSVELAGSTDTQYF
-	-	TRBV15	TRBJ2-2	TGTGCCACCAGCCGGGGGACCGGGACAGAGAACACCGGGGAGCTGTTTTTT	CATSRGTGTENTGELFF
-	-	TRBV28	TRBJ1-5	TGTGCCAGCACAAACCCAGGGCTTAGGCAGCCCCAGCATTTT	CASTNPGLRQPQHF
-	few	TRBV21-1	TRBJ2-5	TGTGCCAGCAGCAAAGCCGTGGGAGTGCGGGGAGAGACCCAGTACTTC	CASSKAVGVRGETQYF
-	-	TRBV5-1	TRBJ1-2	TGCGCCAGCAGCGAAAACGACTATGGCTACACCTTC	CASSENDYGYTF
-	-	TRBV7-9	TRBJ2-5	TGTGCCAGCAGCTTTTCAGAGCAAGAGACCCAGTACTTC	CASSFSEQETQYF
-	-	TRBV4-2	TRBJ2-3	TGTGCCAGCAGCCATCGACCCTCAGAGTCGCAGTATTTT	CASSHRPSESQYF
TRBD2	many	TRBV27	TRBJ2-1	TGTGCCAGCAGTTCAGGGACTAGCGGGAGTAATGAGCAGTTCTTC	CASSSGTSGSNEQFF
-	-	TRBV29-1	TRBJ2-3	TGCAGCGTTGGGGCAACAAGCACAGATACGCAGTATTTT	CSVGATSTDTQYF
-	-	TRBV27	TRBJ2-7	TGTGCCAGCAGGGGGACTGCTACCTTCTCCTACGAGCAGTACTTC	CASRGTATFSYEQYF
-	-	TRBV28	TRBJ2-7	TGTGTCAGTAAGGACATAAGGTCCTACGAGCAGTACTTC	CVSKDIRSYEQYF
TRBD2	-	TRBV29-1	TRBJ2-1	TGCAGCGTTGTTCGCGGGGGTGAGCAGTTCTTC	CSVVRGGEQFF
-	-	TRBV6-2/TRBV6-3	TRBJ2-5	TGTGCCAGCAGGATTCATAGCGGACAAGAGACCCAGTACTTC	CASRIHSGQETQYF
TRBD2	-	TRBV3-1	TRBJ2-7	TGTGCCAGCAGCCAACAGACTAGCGGTACTTCTGGGGAGCAGTACTTC	CASSQQTSGTSGEQYF